The 30 T cell receptor beta chains below were found in one sample sequenced in a study of blood T cell repertoires in COVID-19. The data were produced by immunoSEQ multiplex PCR, yet TCRdb's version contains in-frame clones alone and is incomplete. Altogether roughly 170,000 clones are present, over 60% being singletons, with the ten largest covering more than 25%. What was sequenced was peripheral blood. The origin of the receptors is a woman in her seventies with acute or convalescent COVID-19.

In the case of this clone: The sample holds other DNA sequences that translate to the same CDR3. V is TRBV5-1 and J is TRBJ1-5; TRBD1 is a possible D gene (5 bases). V was cut by 4 bases and J by 2 bases, with 13 bases left in between. There are 15 residues in the CDR3. CDR1 is SGHRS and CDR2 is YFSETQ in the germline V gene. This chain's CDR3 is CASSPGQGGNQPQHF. CDR3 nucleotides: TGCGCCAGCAGCCCCGGACAAGGCGGCAATCAGCCCCAGCATTTT.

This clone was seen a few times. CDR3 sequence reads: CASSESPGAGYTF. CDR3 in DNA: TGTGCCAGCAGTGAATCCCCAGGGGCTGGCTACACCTTC. This chain connects TRBV2 to TRBJ1-2; weak D call: TRBD1 (6 bases). The germline V and J ends were trimmed by 2 bases and 7 bases, with 11 bases remaining between them. This CDR3 has 13 residues. Germline CDR1 SNHLY, CDR2 FYNNEI.

This sequence joins TRBV27 and TRBJ2-1, with TRBD1 matching over 9 bases. This CDR3 spans 16 amino acids. V was pared by 5 bases and J by 2 bases, with 7 bases of the junction left unmatched. Per the germline V gene, CDR1 is MNHEY and CDR2 is SMNVEV (reference sequence). CDR3 in DNA: TGTGCCAGCAGTCCGGACAGGGGTGGTACCTACAATGAGCAGTTCTTC. Translated, it gives CASSPDRGGTYNEQFF.

The chain employs TRBV21-1 and TRBJ2-3; TRBD1 is the table's D call, not checked against the DNA. TRBV21-1 is annotated as a pseudogene. This CDR3 has 18 amino acids. CDR3 amino acids: CASSKQGMVIPSTDTQYF. The CDR3 coding sequence is TGTGCCAGCAGCAAACAGGGGATGGTGATCCCTAGCACAGATACGCAGTATTTT.

The rearrangement uses TRBV27 and TRBJ2-7; the D gene is possibly TRBD1 (6 bases). V lost 3 bases to trimming and J lost 3 bases, with 12 bases between them. The CDR3 sequence is 14 residues long. Germline CDR1 reads MNHEY; CDR2 reads SMNVEV (reference sequence). The CDR3 sequence: CASSLRHRDYEQYF. The CDR3, as DNA: TGTGCCAGCAGTTTGCGGCACAGGGACTACGAGCAGTACTTC.

This clone was counted a single time. V usage is TRBV20-1 and J usage is TRBJ2-1; 7 nucleotides line up with TRBD2. CDR1 is DFQATT, CDR2 SNEGSKA, per germline (reference sequence). The CDR3 is made up of 16 amino acids. V was clipped by 3 bases and J by 5 bases; unmatched bases: 13. CDR3 residues: CSASSSLTSTHNEQFF. Here the CDR3 DNA reads TGCAGTGCTAGTTCTTCGTTGACTAGCACGCACAATGAGCAGTTCTTC.

The chain employs TRBV7-3 and TRBJ2-1; TRBD2 might be the D (5 bases). The CDR3 runs to 14 residues. Germline V gene data show CDR1 as SGHTA and CDR2 as FQGTGA. The germline V and J ends were trimmed by 2 bases and 7 bases, with 12 bases remaining between them. CDR3 nucleotide sequence: TGTGCCAGCAGCTTAGTGGGAGAGTGGAATGAGCAGTTCTTC. The encoded protein is CASSLVGEWNEQFF.

The chain has TRBV5-1 and TRBJ2-6, with 7 bases lining up with TRBD1. The junction had 9 bases not matched to a gene; V was cut back by 4 bases and J by 2 bases. The germline gives CDR1 SGHRS, CDR2 YFSETQ. This CDR3 has 17 amino acids. CDR3 bases: TGCGCCAGCAGCCCGGGTGCAGGGGGAACTGGGGCCAACGTCCTGACTTTC. Translating gives CASSPGAGGTGANVLTF.

J is TRBJ2-7 and V is TRBV18; 11 bases map to TRBD2. CDR1 is KGHSH, CDR2 LQKENI, per germline. Germline trimming cut 5 bases from V and 4 bases from J; bases unmatched to any gene: 4. The CDR3 has 14 amino acids. The CDR3 region is CASSRLAGLYEQYF. The CDR3 nucleotides are TGTGCCAGCTCAAGACTAGCGGGGTTATACGAGCAGTACTTC.

This clone turned up a few times. This chain connects TRBV30 to TRBJ1-3; D remains ambiguous. V lost 4 bases, J lost 7 bases, and 14 bases lay in between. In germline, CDR1 is GTSNPN, CDR2 SVGIG (reference sequence). The CDR3 sequence is 13 residues long. CDR3 region: CAWNGGVGNTIYF. The CDR3 DNA is TGTGCCTGGAACGGCGGGGTCGGTAACACCATATATTTT.

The chain employs TRBV10-3 and TRBJ2-1; D not certain. The germline V gene has CDR1 ENHRY and CDR2 SYGVKD. The V end lost 2 bases, the J end lost 4 bases, and 6 bases lay between the germline ends. The CDR3 extends over 13 amino acids. The DNA of the CDR3 is TGTGCCATCAGTGAGGAGCCGTACAATGAGCAGTTCTTC. This gives the protein CAISEEPYNEQFF.

This chain joins TRBV5-4 and TRBJ2-3; 10 bases match TRBD2. After removal of 2 bases from V and 3 bases from J, the junction contained 15 bases not matched to a gene. The CDR3 runs 19 residues. From germline, CDR1 is SGHNT and CDR2 YYREEE (reference sequence). This CDR3 reads CASSFLPIRASGRTDTQYF. As DNA, the CDR3 is TGTGCCAGCAGCTTCTTGCCGATCCGGGCTAGCGGGAGAACAGATACGCAGTATTTT.

In this sample, this clone turned up once. The CDR3 sequence is CASSSGFGTWYGYTF. Here the CDR3 DNA reads TGTGCCAGCAGTTCGGGGTTCGGCACCTGGTATGGCTACACCTTC. The gene calls are TRBV6-5 and TRBJ1-2; D is ambiguous. This CDR3 spans 15 amino acids. Germline CDR1 is MNHEY and CDR2 is SVGAGI. V gave up 4 bases and J gave up 5 bases, with 17 bases separating them.

The J gene is TRBJ2-6, the V gene TRBV5-8; 12 bases match TRBD1. The CDR3 is made up of 19 amino acids. With 0 bases clipped from V and 2 bases from J, the junction kept 6 bases outside the gene matches. The germline V gene has CDR1 SGHTS and CDR2 YDEGEE. CDR3 in amino acids: CASSLAGGTGGAGANVLTF. The CDR3 DNA is TGTGCCAGCAGCTTGGCCGGGGGGACAGGGGGCGCTGGGGCCAACGTCCTGACTTTC. Together with reference TRBV5-8 and TRBJ2-6, the CDR3 gives the full variable domain: EAGVTQSPTHLIKTRGQQATLRCSPISGHTSVYWYQQALGLGLQFLLWYDEGEERNRGNFPPRFSGRQFPNYSSELNVNALELEDSALYLCASSLAGGTGGAGANVLTFGAGSRLTVL.

The rearrangement links TRBV5-6 to TRBJ1-3, with 7 bases aligning to TRBD1. Trimming cost V 5 bases and J 1 base; bases outside gene matches: 3. Germline V gene lookup returns CDR1 SGHDT and CDR2 YYEEEE. The CDR3 is 14 residues long. In DNA, the CDR3 is TGTGCCAGCAGAGAGACAGGGTCTGGAAACACCATATATTTT. This encodes CASRETGSGNTIYF.

This clone was recorded a few times. The chain carries TRBV5-6 and TRBJ2-5; TRBD2 agrees at 10 bases. Trimming removed 3 bases from V and 5 bases from J; junction bases left unmatched: 4. CDR1 is SGHDT and CDR2 is YYEEEE in the germline V gene. The CDR3 runs 14 residues. The CDR3 nucleotides are TGTGCCAGCAGCTCTCCGGGACTAGCGGAGACCCAGTACTTC. This translates into CASSSPGLAETQYF.

The chain has TRBV21-1 and TRBJ2-1; the table's D call, TRBD2, was not checked against the DNA. TRBV21-1 is a documented pseudogene. The CDR3 has 16 residues. CDR3 nucleotide sequence: TGTGCCAGCAGCAAACGATCGTCGGGAGGGTGCAATGAGCAGTTCTTC. Residues: CASSKRSSGGCNEQFF.

The genes are TRBV5-1 and TRBJ1-2; 12 bases fit TRBD1. V gave up 3 bases and J gave up 5 bases; unmatched junction bases: 11. CDR3 length equals 17 residues. Germline CDR1 is SGHRS and CDR2 is YFSETQ. The chain's CDR3 is CASSSGRDRGRTYGYTF. CDR3 bases: TGCGCCAGCAGCTCTGGACGGGACAGGGGGCGTACGTATGGCTACACCTTC.

Only one count was recorded for this clone. The chain recombines TRBV5-1 with TRBJ2-7; weak D call: TRBD2 (6 bases). The length of the CDR3 is 15 residues. Germline V gene sequence: CDR1 SGHRS, CDR2 YFSETQ. Trimming removed 0 bases from V and 3 bases from J, with 13 bases in between. CDR3 loop: CASSLVPGEVYEQYF. In DNA, the CDR3 is TGCGCCAGCAGCTTGGTTCCGGGAGAGGTCTACGAGCAGTACTTC.

The rearrangement joins TRBV24-1 to TRBJ2-5, with 8 bases lining up with TRBD1. CDR1 is KGHDR, CDR2 SFDVKD, per germline. With 4 bases clipped from V and 4 bases from J, the junction kept 4 bases outside the gene matches. This CDR3 is 14 amino acids long. CDR3 DNA sequence: TGTGCCACCAGTGACCAAACAGGGGGAGAGACCCAGTACTTC. Translating gives CATSDQTGGETQYF.

CDR3 nucleotides: TGTGCCAGCAGCCTCGGGATCTACGAGCAGTACTTC. This gives the protein CASSLGIYEQYF. V gene TRBV3-1 (or the pseudogene TRBV3-2) combines with J gene TRBJ2-7; perhaps TRBD2 as D (5 bases). The CDR3 runs 12 residues. In germline, CDR1 is LGHDT, CDR2 YNNKEL (reference sequence). Trimming took 4 bases from V and 3 from J, leaving 7 bases between them.

This rearrangement joins TRBV4-2 to TRBJ1-2; 10 nucleotides agree with TRBD1. CDR1 LGHNA and CDR2 YNFKEQ come from the germline V gene. The CDR3 extends over 16 amino acids. After removal of 6 bases from V and 6 bases from J, the junction contained 13 bases not matched to a gene. Here the CDR3 DNA reads TGTGCCAGCAGACTGACAGGGGGCCCGGTTCAGAATGGCTACACCTTC. Translation: CASRLTGGPVQNGYTF.

The J gene is TRBJ1-1, the V gene TRBV12-3 or TRBV12-4; D unclear. V lost 3 bases and J lost 5, with 10 bases in between. The CDR3 totals 13 residues. CDR3 DNA sequence: TGTGCCAGCAGTTTCGCCTCGGTGACTGAAGCTTTCTTT. Translating it yields CASSFASVTEAFF.

V gene TRBV9 combines with J gene TRBJ1-1; no clear D gene. The CDR3 sequence is 13 residues long. Germline CDR1 is SGDLS and CDR2 is YYNGEE. The ends were cut back, 0 bases at V and 5 bases at J, with 8 bases in the middle. The CDR3 here is CASSVATATEAFF. DNA for the CDR3: TGTGCCAGCAGCGTAGCTACTGCAACTGAAGCTTTCTTT.

The V and J genes are TRBV2 and TRBJ2-3; 10 positions agree with TRBD1. This CDR3 comprises 15 residues. The germline gives CDR1 SNHLY, CDR2 FYNNEI. With 3 bases clipped from V and 4 bases from J, the junction kept 4 bases outside the gene matches. CDR3: CASSEGQGRADTQYF. For the CDR3, the DNA is TGTGCCAGCAGTGAGGGACAGGGGAGAGCAGATACGCAGTATTTT.

The V and J genes are TRBV3-1 (or the pseudogene TRBV3-2) and TRBJ1-5; D is unclear. Germline V CDR1 and CDR2: LGHDT, YNNKEL (reference sequence). The V and J ends lost 1 base and 11 bases respectively, with 18 bases between them. CDR3 length: 15 residues. CDR3 sequence: CASSQGSLSNVAQHF. The CDR3 region has the DNA TGTGCCAGCAGCCAAGGGTCCCTAAGTAACGTGGCCCAGCATTTT.

This clone has only one observation. This chain joins TRBV5-8 and TRBJ1-1; 8 bases match TRBD1. After removal of 3 bases from V and 4 bases from J, the junction contained 8 bases not matched to a gene. Germline V gene lookup returns CDR1 SGHTS and CDR2 YDEGEE. This CDR3 comprises 15 residues. The CDR3 coding sequence is TGTGCCAGCAGCTCCCGGACAGGGCGGAGCACTGAAGCTTTCTTT. It codes for CASSSRTGRSTEAFF.

The chain employs TRBV11-2 and TRBJ2-5, with D possibly being TRBD2 (5 bases). Trimming shortened V by 1 base and J by 2 bases, and 14 bases separated the two germline ends. CDR1 is SGHAT, CDR2 FQNNGV, per germline. This CDR3 has 16 residues. CDR3 DNA sequence: TGTGCCAGCAGCTTAGGGAGTCGGGGATCTCAAGAGACCCAGTACTTC. As protein: CASSLGSRGSQETQYF. The full variable domain, in which reference TRBV11-2 and TRBJ2-5 provide the parts outside the CDR3, is EAGVAQSPRYKIIEKRQSVAFWCNPISGHATLYWYQQILGQGPKLLIQFQNNGVVDDSQLPKDRFSAERLKGVDSTLKIQPAKLEDSAVYLCASSLGSRGSQETQYFGPGTRLLVL.

The rearrangement uses TRBV5-1 and TRBJ2-1; the match to TRBD2 covers 10 bases. Germline loops: CDR1 SGHRS, CDR2 YFSETQ. Losses at the gene ends were 5 bases for V and 9 bases for J; bases not matched to a gene: 8. The length of the CDR3 is 14 residues. The CDR3 sequence is CASSLAGDGGEQFF. The CDR3 DNA reads as TGCGCCAGCAGTCTAGCGGGAGACGGAGGTGAGCAGTTCTTC.

This chain links TRBV3-1 (or the pseudogene TRBV3-2) with TRBJ1-2, with 12 bases identical to TRBD1. Germline-derived CDR1 and CDR2 are LGHDT and YNNKEL (reference sequence). The CDR3 is made up of 15 amino acids. V dropped 4 bases and J dropped 8; count of bases not matched to a gene: 8. The CDR3 DNA is TGTGCCAGCAGCCTTACCGGGACAGGGGGCAACGGCTACACCTTC. Translated, it gives CASSLTGTGGNGYTF.